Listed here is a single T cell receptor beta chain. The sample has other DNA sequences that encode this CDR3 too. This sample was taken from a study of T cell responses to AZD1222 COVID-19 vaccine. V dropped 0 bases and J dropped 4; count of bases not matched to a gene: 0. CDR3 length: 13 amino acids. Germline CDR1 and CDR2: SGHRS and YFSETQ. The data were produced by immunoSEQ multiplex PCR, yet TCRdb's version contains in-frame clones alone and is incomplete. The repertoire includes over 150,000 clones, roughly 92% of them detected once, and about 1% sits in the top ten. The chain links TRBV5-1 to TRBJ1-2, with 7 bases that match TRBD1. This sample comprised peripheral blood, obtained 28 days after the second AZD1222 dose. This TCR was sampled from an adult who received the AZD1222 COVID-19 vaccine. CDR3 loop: CASSLDRGYGYTF. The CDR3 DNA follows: TGCGCCAGCAGCTTGGACAGGGGCTATGGCTACACCTTC.